This is a list of T cell receptor beta chains from one sample in a study of OX40 agonist ivuxolimab in advanced cancers. Clones were read by immunoSEQ multiplex PCR, and TCRdb kept only the in-frame ones, dropping some. Of about 46,000 clones in the sample, nearly 90% were seen once. Sequenced material: CD4+ or CD8+ T cells sorted from blood, taken in a trial of the OX40 agonist ivuxolimab. The source is an adult with an advanced solid tumor such as melanoma, head and neck, liver or kidney cancer. The CDR3 runs from the conserved cysteine through the conserved F or W. D genes are given only for firm matches. Clone size is stated in some rows and not others, as once, few, many or a class when expanded.

d_gene,abundance,v_gene,j_gene,CDR3aa,CDR3nt
-,-,TRBV19,TRBJ2-7,CASSKGPLYEQYF,TGTGCCAGTAGTAAGGGACCCCTCTACGAGCAGTACTTC
-,-,TRBV11-2,TRBJ2-5,CASSTDARSGQYF,TGTGCCAGCAGCACCGACGCCCGATCGGGCCAGTACTTC
-,-,TRBV29-1,TRBJ1-2,CSVSRQIEHGYTF,TGCAGCGTATCCCGGCAAATTGAGCATGGCTACACCTTC
-,-,TRBV2,TRBJ1-1,CASSVRQGVEAFF,TGTGCCAGCAGTGTGAGGCAGGGTGTTGAAGCTTTCTTT
-,once,TRBV2,TRBJ1-6,CASSEVDVGSPLHF,TGTGCCAGCAGTGAAGTCGACGTGGGTTCACCCCTCCACTTT
-,-,TRBV2,TRBJ2-7,CASSAPTAAYEQYF,TGTGCCAGCAGTGCCCCGACAGCCGCCTACGAGCAGTACTTC
TRBD2,-,TRBV7-9,TRBJ2-5,CASSPSVAGQETQYF,TGTGCCAGCAGCCCTTCGGTAGCGGGGCAAGAGACCCAGTACTTC
-,-,TRBV30,TRBJ2-5,CAWSVLLQETQYF,TGTGCCTGGAGTGTCCTTCTCCAAGAGACCCAGTACTTC
TRBD1,-,TRBV27,TRBJ1-5,CASRTGFNQPQHF,TGTGCCAGCCGGACAGGGTTCAATCAGCCCCAGCATTTT
-,-,TRBV29-1,TRBJ2-3,CSSLQGSTDTQYF,TGCAGTTCCCTTCAGGGGAGCACAGATACGCAGTATTTT
TRBD1,-,TRBV28,TRBJ1-5,CASSPSGQGIFSNQPQHF,TGTGCCAGCAGTCCCTCGGGACAGGGCATCTTTAGCAATCAGCCCCAGCATTTT
TRBD2,-,TRBV2,TRBJ2-5,CASRQDRTSAVGETQYF,TGTGCCAGCAGACAAGACCGGACTAGCGCGGTTGGGGAGACCCAGTACTTC
-,-,TRBV5-1,TRBJ2-5,CASSLAGGETQYF,TGCGCCAGCAGCTTGGCTGGGGGAGAGACCCAGTACTTC
TRBD2,-,TRBV30,TRBJ2-1,CAWSSGLAAYNEQFF,TGTGCCTGGAGTTCCGGACTAGCGGCCTACAATGAGCAGTTCTTC
-,-,TRBV4-1,TRBJ1-6,CASSHADRGQVSPLHF,TGCGCCAGCAGCCACGCCGACAGAGGGCAGGTTTCACCCCTCCACTTT
-,-,TRBV28,TRBJ2-3,CASSLGGKDTQYF,TGTGCCAGCAGTTTGGGGGGCAAAGATACGCAGTATTTT
TRBD2,-,TRBV5-8,TRBJ2-5,CASSLGGAGVETQYF,TGTGCCAGCAGCCTGGGGGGAGCGGGAGTAGAGACCCAGTACTTC
-,-,TRBV9,TRBJ1-3,CASSLTGSSGNTIYF,TGTGCCAGCAGCCTGACAGGTAGCTCTGGAAACACCATATATTTT